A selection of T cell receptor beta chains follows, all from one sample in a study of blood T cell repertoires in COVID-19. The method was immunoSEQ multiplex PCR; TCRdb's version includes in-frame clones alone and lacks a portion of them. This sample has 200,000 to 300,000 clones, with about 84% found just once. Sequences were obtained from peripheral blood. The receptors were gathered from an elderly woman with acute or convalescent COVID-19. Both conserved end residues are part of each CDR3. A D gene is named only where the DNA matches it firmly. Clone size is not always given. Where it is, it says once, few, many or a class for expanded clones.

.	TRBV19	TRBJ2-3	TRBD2	CASSILAGVDTQYF	TGTGCCAGTAGTATACTAGCGGGAGTGGATACGCAGTATTTT
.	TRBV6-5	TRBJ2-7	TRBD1	CASSYAGQGFEEQYF	TGTGCCAGCAGTTACGCGGGACAGGGATTTGAAGAGCAGTACTTC
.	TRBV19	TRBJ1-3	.	CASKRGSSGNTIYF	TGTGCCAGTAAACGGGGTTCCTCTGGAAACACCATATATTTT
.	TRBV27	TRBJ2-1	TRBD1	CASSPLYETGVRSEQFF	TGTGCCAGCAGTCCCCTGTATGAGACAGGGGTAAGGAGTGAGCAGTTCTTC
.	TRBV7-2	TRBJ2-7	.	CASSLTVQGLNEQYF	TGTGCCAGCAGCTTAACCGTCCAGGGATTAAACGAGCAGTACTTC
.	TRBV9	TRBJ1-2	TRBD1	CASSVGRGPINYGYTF	TGTGCCAGCAGCGTGGGCAGGGGGCCCATCAACTATGGCTACACCTTC
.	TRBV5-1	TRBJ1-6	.	CASSFGRGNNSPLHF	TGCGCCAGCAGCTTCGGACGGGGAAATAATTCACCCCTCCACTTT
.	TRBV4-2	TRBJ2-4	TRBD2	CASSQEASGGAGGKNIQYF	TGTGCCAGCAGCCAAGAAGCTAGCGGGGGGGCTGGGGGCAAAAACATTCAGTACTTC
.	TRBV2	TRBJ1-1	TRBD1	CASSLEGDHRGTEAFF	TGTGCCAGCAGTTTAGAGGGGGACCACAGGGGCACTGAAGCTTTCTTT
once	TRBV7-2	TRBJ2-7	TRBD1	CASSFSRGPSYEQYF	TGTGCCAGCAGCTTTAGCAGGGGGCCGTCCTACGAGCAGTACTTC
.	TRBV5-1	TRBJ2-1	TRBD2	CASSSGAGGVYNEQFF	TGCGCCAGCAGCTCGGGGGCGGGAGGGGTCTACAATGAGCAGTTCTTC
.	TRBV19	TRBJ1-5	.	CASTNPGSNQPQHF	TGTGCCAGTACTAACCCAGGGTCAAATCAGCCCCAGCATTTT
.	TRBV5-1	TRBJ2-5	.	CASSLAPGTGETQYF	TGCGCCAGCAGCTTGGCCCCGGGGACTGGCGAGACCCAGTACTTC
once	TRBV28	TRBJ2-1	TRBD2	CASNLGGLAGLNEQFF	TGTGCCAGCAACCTAGGGGGACTAGCGGGTCTCAATGAGCAGTTCTTC
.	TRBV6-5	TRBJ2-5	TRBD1	CASTGQVGAMKTQYF	TGTGCCAGCACTGGACAGGTGGGGGCAATGAAGACCCAGTACTTC
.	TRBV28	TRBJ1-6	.	CASNEARSPLHF	TGTGCCAGCAACGAGGCCCGGTCACCCCTCCACTTT
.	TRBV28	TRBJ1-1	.	CASRVVNTEAFF	TGTGCCAGCAGGGTAGTGAACACTGAAGCTTTCTTT